The 4 T cell receptor beta chains listed next were all sequenced from one sample in a study of blood T cells in healthy people across ages. The use of a sample-barcoded 5' primer and a J-beta primer mix characterized a second PCR of roughly 7 to 11 cycles. TCRdb ran MiXCR on the 5' RACE reads and lists one entry per CDR3 protein. The data show roughly 800,000 distinct CDR3 sequences, 20% to 30% seen once. These data also featured in a second study, about T cells of mothers and their children.

What was sequenced was blood. The receptors stem from a boy aged 5-17 years in good health.

The chain links TRBV2 to TRBJ1-2; no definite D call. This CDR3 comprises 13 residues. V lost 3 bases and J lost 8, with 13 bases in between. Germline V lookup: CDR1 SNHLY, CDR2 FYNNEI. CDR3 loop: CASSEGGSSGYTF. For the CDR3, the DNA is TGTGCCAGCAGTGAGGGCGGATCTTCGGGCTACACCTTC.

This clonotype was detected a few times. The chain uses TRBV20-1 and TRBJ2-2; TRBD2 aligns across 7 bases. The length of the CDR3 is 14 residues. V dropped 6 bases and J dropped 7; count of bases not matched to a gene: 11. Germline assignment: CDR1 DFQATT and CDR2 SNEGSKA (reference sequence). The CDR3 sequence is CSAPDKRGYGELFF. Here the CDR3 DNA reads TGCAGTGCCCCTGACAAGCGGGGATACGGGGAGCTGTTTTTT.

The chain joins TRBV24-1 to TRBJ2-1; 9 positions match TRBD1. Trimming cost V 0 bases and J 0 bases; bases outside gene matches: 5. The CDR3 covers 18 residues. Germline V gene sequence: CDR1 KGHDR, CDR2 SFDVKD. DNA of the CDR3: TGTGCCACCAGTGATTTGCAGGGGACAGGGCTCTCCTACAATGAGCAGTTCTTC. As protein: CATSDLQGTGLSYNEQFF.

This chain links TRBV20-1 with TRBJ2-5; 8 bases align to TRBD2. Trimming at V came to 4 bases and at J to 4 bases, leaving 8 bases not matched to a gene. Germline CDR1 DFQATT, CDR2 SNEGSKA (reference sequence). This CDR3 has 14 amino acids. The CDR3 nucleotides are TGCAGTGCTATTGGCCCGGGGGGGGTAGAGACCCAGTACTTC. It is translated as CSAIGPGGVETQYF.